This T cell receptor (beta chain) appears in the sequencing data of a study of T-cell reconstitution after alpha-beta-depleted transplantation in children. Unique molecular identifiers featured in how the TCRbeta library was prepared. TCRdb itself ran the PCR reads through MiXCR, one entry per CDR3 protein. In the table there are about 610,000 distinct CDR3 sequences, more than 9% of which are singletons. This clonotype was observed at least ten times. Germline V gene sequence: CDR1 MGHDK, CDR2 SYGVNS. The CDR3 runs 16 residues. V lost 4 bases and J 7 bases, leaving 23 bases between the germline ends.

Here the sequenced sample was PBMCs from the stem cell graft donor, taken from the stem cell graft. The sequence was obtained from a human donor who donated a stem cell graft to a child with acute myeloid leukemia. This chain connects TRBV25-1 to TRBJ2-7; D perhaps matches TRBD1 (5 bases). Here the CDR3 reads CASSAVPDSSLGEQYF. CDR3 DNA: TGTGCCAGCAGTGCGGTCCCCGACAGTTCTCTCGGGGAGCAGTACTTC.